Below are 29 T cell receptor beta chains sequenced from a single sample in a study of spatial heterogeneity in lung cancer. Study-level findings and limits: Counts of expanded alpha and beta TCRs within tumors tracked the tumor nonsynonymous mutation count.

No antigen has been assigned to these receptors. Indicated time point: sample taken at primary tumor resection. Each CDR3 protein is one row after TCRdb ran MiXCR on the 5' RACE reads. The table lists roughly 5,900 distinct CDR3 sequences, about 6.7% of them singletons, with around 12% in the top ten. The starting material was lung tumor tissue, obtained at surgery. All receptors derive from a male donor with early-stage non-small cell lung cancer.

Within the sample, this clonotype is medium-sized (0.01 to 0.1%). The V gene is TRBV20-1, the J gene TRBJ1-5; D gene unclear. The germline V and J ends were trimmed by 0 bases and 4 bases, with 7 bases remaining between them. Germline V CDR1 and CDR2: DFQATT, SNEGSKA (reference sequence). The CDR3 runs 13 residues. Here the CDR3 DNA reads TGCAGTGCTAGAGATTTTCCTAATCAGCCCCAGCATTTT. Residues: CSARDFPNQPQHF.

The V call is TRBV4-3, the J call TRBJ2-2; D is unclear. The V end lost 0 bases, the J end lost 6 bases, and 8 bases lay between the germline ends. The CDR3 is 14 residues long. Germline loops: CDR1 LGHNA, CDR2 YSLEER. The DNA for the CDR3 is TGCGCCAGCAGCCAAGATACGGGTCCCGGGGAGCTGTTTTTT. Protein: CASSQDTGPGELFF.

Ten or more counts support this clonotype. The chain couples TRBV5-1 to TRBJ2-5; 11 bases fit TRBD2. The V segment lost 8 bases and the J segment 5 bases; nucleotides outside the gene matches: 14. This CDR3 has 16 amino acids. Germline-derived CDR1 and CDR2 are SGHRS and YFSETQ. DNA of the CDR3: TGCGCCAGTACATTCGGGACTAGCGGAAAAATGGAGACCCAGTACTTC. Translating gives CASTFGTSGKMETQYF. The whole variable domain, filled in from reference TRBV5-1 and TRBJ2-5, reads KAGVTQTPRYLIKTRGQQVTLSCSPISGHRSVSWYQQTPGQGLQFLFEYFSETQRNKGNFPGRFSGRQFSNSRSEMNVSTLELGDSALYLCASTFGTSGKMETQYFGPGTRLLVL.

This clonotype appeared many times. This chain joins TRBV15 and TRBJ1-5; 9 nucleotides agree with TRBD1. The CDR3 is 13 residues long. Per the germline V gene, CDR1 is LNHNV and CDR2 is YYDKDF (reference sequence). J gave up 6 bases and V 8 bases, and 5 bases lay outside the gene matches. The CDR3 here is CATGQGPAQPQHF. CDR3 in DNA: TGTGCCACCGGACAGGGGCCCGCTCAGCCCCAGCATTTT.

Within the sample, this clonotype is large (0.1 to 1%). The chain is built from TRBV7-8 and TRBJ2-7, with 7 positions matching TRBD2. The CDR3 is 13 amino acids. Germline CDR1 is SGHVS and CDR2 is FQNEAQ. V dropped 1 base and J dropped 4; count of bases not matched to a gene: 1. The CDR3: CASSLEREYEQYF. In DNA, the CDR3 is TGTGCCAGCAGCTTAGAGCGGGAATACGAGCAGTACTTC.

This clonotype was observed many times. In nucleotides, the CDR3 is TGTGCCAGCAGCCCCTCACAGGGGACTCAGCCCCAGCATTTT. Protein: CASSPSQGTQPQHF. V gene TRBV28 combines with J gene TRBJ1-5, with TRBD1 matching 7 bases. V shed 6 bases and J 6 bases; nucleotides not matched to a gene: 8. There are 14 residues in the CDR3. The V gene's germline CDR1 is MDHEN and CDR2 SYDVKM. Together with reference TRBV28 and TRBJ1-5, the CDR3 gives the full variable domain: DVKVTQSSRYLVKRTGEKVFLECVQDMDHENMFWYRQDPGLGLRLIYFSYDVKMKEKGDIPEGYSVSREKKERFSLILESASTNQTSMYLCASSPSQGTQPQHFGDGTRLSIL.

This clonotype counts as medium-sized. This rearrangement joins TRBV5-1 to TRBJ2-7; 9 nucleotides agree with TRBD1. With V trimmed by 4 bases and J by 2 bases, 7 bases remained unmatched. Germline CDR1 and CDR2: SGHRS and YFSETQ. CDR3 length: 15 residues. CDR3 sequence (DNA): TGCGCCAGCAGCGTGACAGGGGGGTATGCCTACGAGCAGTACTTC. Amino acids: CASSVTGGYAYEQYF.

This clonotype showed up just a few times. V gene TRBV27 combines with J gene TRBJ1-2, with D tentatively TRBD1 (6 bases). The V gene's germline CDR1 is MNHEY and CDR2 SMNVEV (reference sequence). CDR3 size: 14 residues. Trimming shortened V by 6 bases and J by 4 bases, and 15 bases separated the two germline ends. The CDR3 reads CASRTSGQFYGYTF. The CDR3 DNA is TGTGCCAGCAGAACCTCTGGACAGTTCTATGGCTACACCTTC.

This clonotype has ten or more counts. V is TRBV5-1 and J is TRBJ1-1, with no clear D. Looked up from germline, CDR1 is SGHRS and CDR2 is YFSETQ. This CDR3 spans 15 amino acids. CDR3 in DNA: TGCGCTCAGCCCGACTCCTCAGGACCGAACACTGAAGCTTTCTTT. Amino acid sequence: CAQPDSSGPNTEAFF.

This clonotype was picked up many times. The J gene is TRBJ1-1, the V gene TRBV28, with 8 positions matching TRBD1. V was clipped by 5 bases and J by 8 bases; unmatched bases: 28. This CDR3 spans 20 amino acids. The germline V gene has CDR1 MDHEN and CDR2 SYDVKM. The CDR3 loop is CASSPTSTLRDRRSGTEAFF. CDR3 in DNA: TGTGCCAGCAGTCCGACTTCGACCCTCAGGGACAGGAGGTCGGGCACGGAAGCTTTCTTT.

The sample holds a few counts of this clonotype. The chain joins TRBV20-1 to TRBJ2-7; TRBD2 agrees at 7 bases. CDR1 is DFQATT and CDR2 is SNEGSKA in the germline V gene (reference sequence). V lost 4 bases, J lost 6 bases, and 15 bases stayed unmatched. This CDR3 has 15 amino acids. CDR3 in DNA: TGCAGTGCTACGCCTTCGGGAGCGGGAAGGGGCGAGCAGTACTTC. It encodes CSATPSGAGRGEQYF.

This clonotype counts as medium-sized. V and J are TRBV11-2 and TRBJ2-1; D perhaps matches TRBD1 (5 bases). The CDR3 runs to 17 residues. V shed 2 bases and J shed 2 bases, with 16 bases lying between them. Germline V gene lookup returns CDR1 SGHAT and CDR2 FQNNGV. The CDR3 reads CASSLRGSGNTYNEQFF. In DNA form, the CDR3 reads TGTGCCAGCAGCTTAAGGGGCTCAGGGAACACCTACAATGAGCAGTTCTTC.

The chain couples TRBV6-5 to TRBJ2-1, with 8 bases identical to TRBD1. Germline CDR1 is MNHEY and CDR2 is SVGAGI. V lost 8 bases, J lost 5 bases, and 17 bases stayed unmatched. This CDR3 has 17 amino acids. The CDR3: CASERYHGGQGNNEQFF. In nucleotides, the CDR3 is TGTGCCAGCGAGCGATACCACGGAGGACAGGGTAACAATGAGCAGTTCTTC.

This clonotype appeared many times. The rearrangement joins TRBV7-9 to TRBJ2-6, with D maybe TRBD1 (6 bases). Trimming left V 5 bases short and J 0 bases short, with 17 bases between. The germline V gene encodes CDR1 SEHNR and CDR2 FQNEAQ (reference sequence). This CDR3 is 18 amino acids long. The CDR3 DNA is TGTGCCAGCAGCGCCAGTCGACAGGACAACTCTGGGGCCAACGTCCTGACTTTC. Its translation is CASSASRQDNSGANVLTF.

By its share, this clonotype is medium-sized (0.01 to 0.1%). J is TRBJ1-1 and V is TRBV2, with a weak D call TRBD1 (6 bases). The germline V and J ends were trimmed by 2 bases and 1 base, with 8 bases remaining between them. This CDR3 spans 14 amino acids. Germline CDR1 is SNHLY and CDR2 is FYNNEI. CDR3 in DNA: TGTGCCAGCAGTGAATGGGGGGCGAACACTGAAGCTTTCTTT. As protein: CASSEWGANTEAFF. Looking up the rest from reference TRBV2 and TRBJ1-1 gives the full variable domain: EPEVTQTPSHQVTQMGQEVILRCVPISNHLYFYWYRQILGQKVEFLVSFYNNEISEKSEIFDDQFSVERPDGSNFTLKIRSTKLEDSAMYFCASSEWGANTEAFFGQGTRLTVV.

The sample holds many counts of this clonotype. The V call is TRBV28, the J call TRBJ1-6, with D tentatively TRBD1 (5 bases). CDR1 is MDHEN, CDR2 SYDVKM, per germline. V was trimmed by 4 bases and J by 9 bases, leaving 10 bases between them. CDR3 length equals 13 residues. The CDR3 DNA sequence: TGTGCCAGCAGTTCGGGGGGGGGTTCACCCCTCCACTTT. This encodes CASSSGGGSPLHF. Drawing the rest from reference TRBV28 and TRBJ1-6, the complete variable domain is DVKVTQSSRYLVKRTGEKVFLECVQDMDHENMFWYRQDPGLGLRLIYFSYDVKMKEKGDIPEGYSVSREKKERFSLILESASTNQTSMYLCASSSGGGSPLHFGNGTRLTVT.

As regards this clonotype: Since a much larger clone is just one base distant, this may be a read error. The rearrangement uses TRBV30 and TRBJ1-5; D gene uncertain. Trimming cost V 3 bases and J 5 bases, with 11 bases left between them. Germline lookup yields CDR1 GTSNPN and CDR2 SVGIG (reference sequence). This CDR3 has 13 amino acids. CDR3 bases: TGTGCCTGGAGCGGACCCCGGGATCAGCCCCAGCATTTT. Its protein is CAWSGPRDQPQHF.

This clonotype was recorded many times. The gene calls are TRBV6-2 or TRBV6-3 and TRBJ2-1; possibly TRBD1 for D (5 bases). The V and J ends lost 4 bases and 4 bases respectively, with 11 bases between them. This CDR3 is built from 14 residues. The germline V gene has CDR1 MNHEY and CDR2 SVGEGT. The CDR3 nucleotides are TGTGCCAGCAGTTCTACAGGAGATTACAATGAGCAGTTCTTC. Its translation: CASSSTGDYNEQFF.

In its sample, this clonotype ranks as medium-sized. The chain joins TRBV20-1 to TRBJ2-7; 8 bases line up with TRBD1. CDR3 length: 16 residues. The germline gives CDR1 DFQATT, CDR2 SNEGSKA (reference sequence). With V trimmed by 1 base and J by 3 bases, 11 bases remained unmatched. The CDR3 DNA follows: TGCAGTGCTAGAGGCCCCCTGGACAGGGCCTACTACGAGCAGTACTTC. This translates into CSARGPLDRAYYEQYF.

This chain uses TRBV13 with TRBJ2-5; 7 nucleotides match TRBD2. The length of the CDR3 is 15 residues. CDR1 PRHDT and CDR2 FYEKMQ come from the germline V gene (reference sequence). Unmatched junction bases numbered 6, after V lost 0 bases and J lost 5 bases. The CDR3 nucleotides read TGTGCCAGCAGCTTAGGGCTGGCGGGAGCGGAGACCCAGTACTTC. This sequence encodes CASSLGLAGAETQYF.

This clonotype is categorized as medium-sized. The V gene is TRBV5-1, the J gene TRBJ2-2; the D gene is possibly TRBD2 (6 bases). V lost 0 bases and J 0 bases, leaving 9 bases between the germline ends. The CDR3 is 16 residues long. Germline CDR1 SGHRS, CDR2 YFSETQ. The CDR3 sequence: CASSLATGANTGELFF. As DNA, the CDR3 is TGCGCCAGCAGCTTGGCCACGGGGGCGAACACCGGGGAGCTGTTTTTT.

Judged by abundance, this clonotype is medium-sized. The chain combines TRBV5-1 with TRBJ2-5, with D possibly being TRBD2 (5 bases). The V gene's germline CDR1 is SGHRS and CDR2 YFSETQ. There are 13 residues in the CDR3. V was cut by 0 bases and J by 4 bases, with 7 bases left in between. The CDR3 DNA reads TGCGCCAGCAGCTTGGTCGGGGTAGAGACCCAGTACTTC. The encoded protein is CASSLVGVETQYF.

This chain links TRBV5-6 with TRBJ2-7, with TRBD1 matching 7 bases. J gave up 9 bases and V 4 bases, and 4 bases lay outside the gene matches. Germline V gene lookup returns CDR1 SGHDT and CDR2 YYEEEE. The CDR3 has 11 residues. CDR3 amino acids: CASSLRDRQYF. CDR3 bases: TGTGCCAGCAGCCTCCGGGACAGGCAGTACTTC.

This clonotype is deemed medium-sized. V is TRBV5-1 and J is TRBJ2-5; 11 bases map to TRBD1. The CDR3 sequence is 14 residues long. Per the germline V gene, CDR1 is SGHRS and CDR2 is YFSETQ. With V trimmed by 4 bases and J by 5 bases, 4 bases remained unmatched. Written as DNA, the CDR3 is TGCGCCAGCAGCCGGACAGGGGGCTATGAGACCCAGTACTTC. Protein: CASSRTGGYETQYF.

By its share, this clonotype is medium-sized. The chain links TRBV28 to TRBJ2-3; 10 positions match TRBD2. Trimming cost V 7 bases and J 3 bases; bases outside gene matches: 4. The CDR3 contains 14 residues. Germline CDR1 reads MDHEN; CDR2 reads SYDVKM. The CDR3 region has the DNA TGTGCCAGCAAAGCGGGAGGGACTACAGATACGCAGTATTTT. Translating gives CASKAGGTTDTQYF.

In this sample, this clonotype is medium-sized. The chain links TRBV7-8 to TRBJ2-1, with D possibly matching TRBD2 (6 bases). V lost 5 bases to trimming and J lost 6 bases, with 23 bases between them. The CDR3 sequence is 17 residues long. Germline V gives CDR1 SGHVS, CDR2 FQNEAQ. In DNA, the CDR3 is TGTGCCAGCAGCGTCCCCGATGGGGGGTCTGGGGGCAATGAGCAGTTCTTC. It is translated as CASSVPDGGSGGNEQFF.

This clonotype has a count of ten or more. V gene TRBV20-1 combines with J gene TRBJ2-7; 13 positions match TRBD2. Germline values: CDR1 DFQATT, CDR2 SNEGSKA (reference sequence). J was trimmed by 2 bases and V by 3 bases; bases with no gene match: 4. CDR3 length equals 15 residues. As DNA, the CDR3 is TGCAGTGCTAGGGGGACTAGCGGGGACACCTACGAGCAGTACTTC. Its translation: CSARGTSGDTYEQYF.

V and J are TRBV12-3 or TRBV12-4 and TRBJ1-3, with D perhaps matching TRBD1 (5 bases). V gave up 7 bases and J gave up 4 bases, with 20 bases separating them. This CDR3 contains 16 residues. Here the CDR3 DNA reads TGTGCCAGCACCCGAGGGGTCCACGAGTTGGGAAACACCATATATTTT. Translation: CASTRGVHELGNTIYF.

In its sample, this clonotype ranks as medium-sized. The V and J genes are TRBV7-2 and TRBJ2-7, with 10 positions matching TRBD2. The CDR3 is made up of 14 amino acids. CDR1 is SGHTA, CDR2 FQGNSA, per germline. The ends lost 6 bases at V and 2 bases at J; junction bases unmatched: 4. CDR3 sequence reads: CASSRTSGAYEQYF. The CDR3 DNA reads as TGTGCCAGCAGTAGGACTAGCGGCGCCTACGAGCAGTACTTC.